This is a list of T cell receptor beta chains from one sample in a study of T cell changes during pregnancy in multiple sclerosis. TCRdb's copy holds only in-frame clones and misses some; the assay was immunoSEQ multiplex PCR. The table shows approximately 70,000 clones, with 80% to 95% occurring only once. Material: CD4+ T cells from peripheral blood mononuclear cells, obtained before pregnancy. All receptors derive from a female donor with multiple sclerosis, enrolled in a pregnancy study. Both conserved end residues are part of each CDR3. D genes are given only for firm matches.

>TRBJ1-1|TRBV5-1|-
CASKRQDTEAFF
TGCGCCAGCAAAAGACAGGACACTGAAGCTTTCTTT
>TRBJ2-3|TRBV28|TRBD2
CASRSPIGLAGTDTQYF
TGTGCCAGCAGGAGCCCTATCGGACTAGCGGGCACAGATACGCAGTATTTT
>TRBJ1-3|TRBV19|TRBD1
CASSRDRMDTIYF
TGTGCCAGTAGCCGGGACAGGATGGACACCATATATTTT
>TRBJ1-4|TRBV7-8|-
CASSSNTGVNEKLFF
TGTGCCAGCAGCTCAAACACCGGGGTCAATGAAAAACTGTTTTTT
>TRBJ1-5|TRBV29-1|-
CSVIEGGNQPQHF
TGCAGCGTTATTGAGGGTGGCAATCAGCCCCAGCATTTT
>TRBJ2-2|TRBV5-6|TRBD1
CASSSGTGYTGELFF
TGTGCCAGCAGTTCCGGGACAGGGTACACCGGGGAGCTGTTTTTT
>TRBJ2-5|TRBV9|TRBD1
CASSPRDREVETQYF
TGTGCCAGCAGCCCCCGGGACAGGGAAGTAGAGACCCAGTACTTC
>TRBJ1-1|TRBV19|TRBD1
CASSRTGPANTEAFF
TGTGCCAGTAGCCGGACAGGGCCAGCGAACACTGAAGCTTTCTTT
>TRBJ1-6|TRBV18|-
CASSPQGQGPSPLHF
TGTGCCAGCTCACCACAGGGCCAGGGGCCTTCACCCCTCCACTTT
>TRBJ2-7|TRBV6-5|-
CASSYGGRISYEQYF
TGTGCCAGCAGTTACGGGGGCAGGATCTCCTACGAGCAGTACTTC
>TRBJ1-4|TRBV5-1|-
CASSLGRLGANEKLFF
TGCGCCAGCAGCTTGGGACGACTAGGGGCTAATGAAAAACTGTTTTTT
>TRBJ2-4|TRBV25-1|-
CASSEWRQKGAKNIQYF
TGTGCCAGCAGTGAATGGCGACAAAAGGGGGCCAAAAACATTCAGTACTTC
>TRBJ1-2|TRBV28|-
CASSLLTENYGYTF
TGTGCCAGCAGTTTATTGACGGAGAACTATGGCTACACCTTC
>TRBJ1-2|TRBV5-4|-
CASSPAVRDRGPNYGYTF
TGTGCCAGCAGCCCCGCGGTGCGGGACCGAGGACCAAACTATGGCTACACCTTC
>TRBJ1-2|TRBV28|-
CASRWGRANYGYTF
TGTGCCAGCCGGTGGGGGCGTGCTAACTATGGCTACACCTTC
>TRBJ2-5|TRBV13|TRBD1
CASSPAPGQMSQETQYF
TGTGCCAGCAGCCCCGCCCCGGGACAGATGAGTCAAGAGACCCAGTACTTC
>TRBJ1-2|TRBV12-2|-
CASRLVARGIRWGGYTF
-
>TRBJ2-1|TRBV27|-
CASFPGMGNEQFF
TGTGCCAGCTTCCCAGGGATGGGCAATGAGCAGTTCTTC
>TRBJ2-7|TRBV2|-
CASSEPRVSYEQYF
TGTGCCAGCAGTGAACCCAGGGTTTCCTACGAGCAGTACTTC
>TRBJ1-3|TRBV5-4|-
CASSLSTASGNTIYF
TGTGCCAGCAGCTTATCGACAGCCTCTGGAAACACCATATATTTT
>TRBJ2-5|TRBV7-9|-
CASSGALGGQETQYF
TGTGCCAGCAGCGGGGCTCTTGGGGGGCAAGAGACCCAGTACTTC
>TRBJ2-7|TRBV27|-
CASSSSTEIVRPEQYF
TGTGCCAGCAGTTCATCGACAGAGATAGTTCGGCCGGAGCAGTACTTC
>TRBJ1-5|TRBV4-1|-
CASSQAGPHQPQHF
TGCGCCAGCAGCCAAGCAGGGCCTCATCAGCCCCAGCATTTT
>TRBJ1-5|TRBV7-9|TRBD1
CASSPGRDRGRNQPQHF
TGTGCCAGCAGCCCGGGCCGGGACAGGGGTAGGAATCAGCCCCAGCATTTT
>TRBJ2-1|TRBV5-3|TRBD2
CARSLYPLAGGPGEQFF
TGTGCCAGAAGCTTGTACCCCCTAGCGGGAGGGCCGGGTGAGCAGTTCTTC
>TRBJ2-1|TRBV9|-
CASSVGEPDEQFF
TGTGCCAGCAGCGTAGGAGAACCGGATGAGCAGTTCTTC
>TRBJ1-6|TRBV5-1|TRBD1
CASSRDRGNSPLHF
TGCGCCAGCAGCCGGGACAGGGGGAATTCACCCCTCCACTTT
>TRBJ2-7|TRBV19|TRBD2
CASSRTSGGYEQYF
TGTGCCAGTAGTCGGACTAGCGGGGGTTACGAGCAGTACTTC
>TRBJ2-2|TRBV19|TRBD2
CASSKISSGRWNTGELFF
TGTGCCAGTAGTAAGATATCTAGCGGGAGATGGAACACCGGGGAGCTGTTTTTT